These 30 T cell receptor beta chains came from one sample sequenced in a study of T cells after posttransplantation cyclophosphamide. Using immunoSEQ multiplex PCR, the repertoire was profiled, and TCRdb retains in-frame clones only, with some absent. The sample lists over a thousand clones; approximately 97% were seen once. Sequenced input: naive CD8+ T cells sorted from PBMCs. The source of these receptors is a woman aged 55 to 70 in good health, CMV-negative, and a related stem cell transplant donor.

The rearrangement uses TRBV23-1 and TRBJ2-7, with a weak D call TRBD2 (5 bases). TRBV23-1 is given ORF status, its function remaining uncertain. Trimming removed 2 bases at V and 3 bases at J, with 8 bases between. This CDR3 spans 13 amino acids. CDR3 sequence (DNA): TGCGCCAGCAGTCAAAGGAGGTTCTACGAGCAGTACGTC. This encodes CASSQRRFYEQYV.

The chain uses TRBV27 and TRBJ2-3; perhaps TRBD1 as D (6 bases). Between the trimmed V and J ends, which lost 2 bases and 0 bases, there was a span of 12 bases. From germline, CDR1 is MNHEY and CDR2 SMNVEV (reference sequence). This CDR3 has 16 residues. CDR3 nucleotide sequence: TGTGCCAGCAGTTTAGTGGGGGCTGCGAGCACAGATACGCAGTATTTT. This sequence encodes CASSLVGAASTDTQYF.

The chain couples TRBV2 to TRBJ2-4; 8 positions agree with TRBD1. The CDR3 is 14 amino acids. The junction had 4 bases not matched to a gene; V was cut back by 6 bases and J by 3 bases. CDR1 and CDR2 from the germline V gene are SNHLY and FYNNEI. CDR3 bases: TGTGCCAGCAGACGTACAGGGGGCAAAAACATTCAGTACTTC. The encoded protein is CASRRTGGKNIQYF.

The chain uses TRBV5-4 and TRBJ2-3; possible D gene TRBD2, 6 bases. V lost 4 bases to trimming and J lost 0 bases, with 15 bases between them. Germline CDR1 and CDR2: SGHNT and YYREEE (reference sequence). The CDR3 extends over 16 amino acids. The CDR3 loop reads CASSPKRATSTDTQYF. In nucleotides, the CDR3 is TGTGCCAGCAGCCCCAAGCGGGCAACTAGCACAGATACGCAGTATTTT. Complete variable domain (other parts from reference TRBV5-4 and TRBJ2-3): ETGVTQSPTHLIKTRGQQVTLRCSSQSGHNTVSWYQQALGQGPQFIFQYYREEENGRGNFPPRFSGLQFPNYSSELNVNALELDDSALYLCASSPKRATSTDTQYFGPGTRLTVL.

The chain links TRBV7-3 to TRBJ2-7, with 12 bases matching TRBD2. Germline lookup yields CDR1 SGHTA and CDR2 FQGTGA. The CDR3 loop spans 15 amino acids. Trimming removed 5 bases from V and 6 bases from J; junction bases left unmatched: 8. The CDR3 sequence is CASSPTSGGCCEQYV. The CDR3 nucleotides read TGTGCCAGCAGCCCGACTAGCGGGGGCTGTTGCGAGCAGTACGTC.

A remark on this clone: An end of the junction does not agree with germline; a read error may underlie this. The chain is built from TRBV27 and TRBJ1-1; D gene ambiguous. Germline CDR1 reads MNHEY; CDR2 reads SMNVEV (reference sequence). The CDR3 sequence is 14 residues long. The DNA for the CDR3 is TGTGCCGGCAGTTTAACCTGGAGTGGCACTGAAGCTTTCTTT. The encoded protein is CAGSLTWSGTEAFF.

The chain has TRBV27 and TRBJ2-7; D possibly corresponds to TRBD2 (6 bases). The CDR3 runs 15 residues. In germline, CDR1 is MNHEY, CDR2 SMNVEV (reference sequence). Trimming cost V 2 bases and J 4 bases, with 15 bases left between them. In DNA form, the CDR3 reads TGTGCCAGCAGTTTACCTTCACGGGGGTTGTACGAGCAGTACTTC. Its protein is CASSLPSRGLYEQYF.

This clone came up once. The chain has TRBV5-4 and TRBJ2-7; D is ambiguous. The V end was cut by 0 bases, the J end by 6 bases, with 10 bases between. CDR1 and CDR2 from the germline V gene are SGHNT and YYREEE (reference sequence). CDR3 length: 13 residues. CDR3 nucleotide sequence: TGTGCCAGCAGCTTGGCGGCATCGGGCGAGCAGTACTTC. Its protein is CASSLAASGEQYF.

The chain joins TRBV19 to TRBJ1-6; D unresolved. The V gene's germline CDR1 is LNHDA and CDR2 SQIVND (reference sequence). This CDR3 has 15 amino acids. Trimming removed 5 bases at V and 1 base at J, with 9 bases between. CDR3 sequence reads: CASSGGESYNSPLHF. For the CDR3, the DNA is TGTGCCAGTAGTGGAGGTGAATCCTATAATTCACCCCTCCACTTT.

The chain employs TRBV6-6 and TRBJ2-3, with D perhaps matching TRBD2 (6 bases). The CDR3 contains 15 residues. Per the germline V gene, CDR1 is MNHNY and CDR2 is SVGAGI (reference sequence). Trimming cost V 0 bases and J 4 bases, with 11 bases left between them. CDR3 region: CASSYSGTLPDTQYF. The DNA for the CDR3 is TGTGCCAGCAGTTACTCCGGGACTCTTCCAGATACGCAGTATTTT.

The CDR3, as DNA: TGTGCCAGCAGCTCCCGACAGGGAAAAGCCAAAAACATTCAGTACTTC. Its translation is CASSSRQGKAKNIQYF. V usage is TRBV7-9 and J usage is TRBJ2-4, with 7 bases fitting TRBD1. Germline V gene lookup returns CDR1 SEHNR and CDR2 FQNEAQ (reference sequence). J was trimmed by 0 bases and V by 4 bases; bases with no gene match: 6. CDR3 length equals 16 residues.

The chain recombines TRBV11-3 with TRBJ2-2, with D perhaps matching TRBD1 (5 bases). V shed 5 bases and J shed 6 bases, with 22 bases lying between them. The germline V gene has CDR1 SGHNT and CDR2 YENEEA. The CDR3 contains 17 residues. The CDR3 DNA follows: TGTGCCAGCAGCGCTAGAGTTGGCAGGGTTGGCCCCGGGGAGCTGTTTTTT. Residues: CASSARVGRVGPGELFF.

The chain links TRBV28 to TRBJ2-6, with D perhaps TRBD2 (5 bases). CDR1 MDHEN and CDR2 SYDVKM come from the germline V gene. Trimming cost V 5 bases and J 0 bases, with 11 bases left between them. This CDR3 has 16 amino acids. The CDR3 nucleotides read TGTGCCAGCAGTCCCTCGGGGAACTCTGGGGCCAACGTCCTGACTTTC. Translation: CASSPSGNSGANVLTF.

The CDR3 spells CASSEGQDYGYTF. CDR3 in DNA: TGTGCCAGCAGCGAGGGACAGGACTATGGCTACACCTTC. The chain combines TRBV9 with TRBJ1-2; 8 bases map to TRBD1. After removal of 3 bases from V and 3 bases from J, the junction contained 1 base not matched to a gene. CDR1 and CDR2 (germline): SGDLS, YYNGEE. There are 13 residues in the CDR3. Combining the CDR3 with reference TRBV9 and TRBJ1-2 gives the whole variable domain DSGVTQTPKHLITATGQRVTLRCSPRSGDLSVYWYQQSLDQGLQFLIQYYNGEERAKGNILERFSAQQFPDLHSELNLSSLELGDSALYFCASSEGQDYGYTFGSGTRLTVV.

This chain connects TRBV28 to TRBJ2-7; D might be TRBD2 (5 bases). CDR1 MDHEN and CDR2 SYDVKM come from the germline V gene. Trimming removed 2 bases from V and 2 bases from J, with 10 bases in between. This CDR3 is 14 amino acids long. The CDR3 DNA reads TGTGCCAGCAGTTTAGTCGGGGATCCCTACGAGCAGTACTTC. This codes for CASSLVGDPYEQYF.

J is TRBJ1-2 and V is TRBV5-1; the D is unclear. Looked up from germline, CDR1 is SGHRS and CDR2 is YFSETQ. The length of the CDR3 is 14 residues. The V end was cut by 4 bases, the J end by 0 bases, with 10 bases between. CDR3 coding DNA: TGCGCCAGCAGCCCGTACAACGCTAACTATGGCTACACCTTC. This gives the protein CASSPYNANYGYTF.

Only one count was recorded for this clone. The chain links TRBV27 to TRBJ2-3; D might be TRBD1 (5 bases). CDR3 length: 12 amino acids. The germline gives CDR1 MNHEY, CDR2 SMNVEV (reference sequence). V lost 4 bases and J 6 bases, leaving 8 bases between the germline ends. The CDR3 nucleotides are TGTGCCAGCAGTTCCTACAGGGATACGCAGTATTTT. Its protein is CASSSYRDTQYF.

CDR3 amino acids: CASGGATPTIRFF. The CDR3 bases are TGTGCCAGTGGGGGCGCGACCCCTACAATCCGGTTCTTC. The V call is TRBV28, the J call TRBJ2-1; possibly TRBD1 for D (6 bases). The germline CDR1 and CDR2 sequences are MDHEN and SYDVKM. This CDR3 comprises 13 residues. V was pared by 9 bases and J by 15 bases, with 24 bases between. Using reference TRBV28 and TRBJ2-1 for the parts outside the CDR3, the full variable domain is DVKVTQSSRYLVKRTGEKVFLECVQDMDHENMFWYRQDPGLGLRLIYFSYDVKMKEKGDIPEGYSVSREKKERFSLILESASTNQTSMYLCASGGATPTIRFFGPGTRLTVL.

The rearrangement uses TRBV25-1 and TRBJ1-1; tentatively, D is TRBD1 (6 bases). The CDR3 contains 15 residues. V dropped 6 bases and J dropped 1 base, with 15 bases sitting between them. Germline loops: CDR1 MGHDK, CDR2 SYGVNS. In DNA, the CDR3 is TGTGCCAGCAGCCTACGGGGACAAACGAACACTGAAGCTTTCTTT. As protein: CASSLRGQTNTEAFF.

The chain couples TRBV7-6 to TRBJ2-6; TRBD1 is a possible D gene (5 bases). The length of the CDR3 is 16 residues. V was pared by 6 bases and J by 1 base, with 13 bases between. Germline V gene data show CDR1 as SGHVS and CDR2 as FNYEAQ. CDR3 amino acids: CASSPQPGSGANVLTF. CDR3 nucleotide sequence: TGTGCCAGCAGTCCCCAGCCAGGGTCTGGGGCCAACGTCCTGACTTTC.

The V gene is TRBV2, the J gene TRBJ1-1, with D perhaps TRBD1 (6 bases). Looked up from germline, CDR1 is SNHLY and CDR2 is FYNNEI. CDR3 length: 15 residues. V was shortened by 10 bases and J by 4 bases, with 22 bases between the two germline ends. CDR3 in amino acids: CAKISWGGAGTEAFF. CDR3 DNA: TGTGCCAAAATATCCTGGGGGGGGGCGGGCACTGAAGCTTTCTTT.

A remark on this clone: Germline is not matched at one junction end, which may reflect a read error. The CDR3 region is CASSHEVSVSPPHF. DNA of the CDR3: TGCGCCAGCAGCCATGAAGTCAGTGTGTCACCCCCCCACTTT. This rearrangement joins TRBV4-3 to TRBJ1-6; D remains ambiguous. Germline V lookup: CDR1 LGHNA, CDR2 YSLEER. This CDR3 is 14 amino acids long.

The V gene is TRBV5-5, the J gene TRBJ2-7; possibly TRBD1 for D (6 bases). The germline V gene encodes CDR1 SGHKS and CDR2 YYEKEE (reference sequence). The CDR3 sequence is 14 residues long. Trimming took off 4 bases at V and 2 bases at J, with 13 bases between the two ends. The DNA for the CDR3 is TGTGCCAGCAGCCCAGGACAGCGGACCTACGAGCAGTACGTC. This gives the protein CASSPGQRTYEQYV.

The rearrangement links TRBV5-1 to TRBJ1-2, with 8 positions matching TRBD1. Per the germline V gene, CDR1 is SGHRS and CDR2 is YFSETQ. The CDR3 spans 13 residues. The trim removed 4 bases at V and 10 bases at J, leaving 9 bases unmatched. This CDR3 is CASSLRTGTDYTF. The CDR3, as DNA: TGCGCCAGCAGCCTACGGACAGGGACTGACTACACCTTC.

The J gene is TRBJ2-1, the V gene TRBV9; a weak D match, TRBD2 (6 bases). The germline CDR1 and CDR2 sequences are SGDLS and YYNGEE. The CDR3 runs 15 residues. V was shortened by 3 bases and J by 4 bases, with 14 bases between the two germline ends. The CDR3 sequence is CASSGSGVRYNEQFF. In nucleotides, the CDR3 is TGTGCCAGCAGCGGATCGGGGGTTCGATACAATGAGCAGTTCTTC.

The CDR3 reads CASRGPRMRADTQYF. The CDR3, as DNA: TGTGCCAGCAGGGGCCCTAGGATGCGGGCAGATACGCAGTATTTT. The chain has TRBV28 and TRBJ2-3; possibly TRBD2 for D (5 bases). The CDR3 covers 15 residues. Germline V CDR1 and CDR2: MDHEN, SYDVKM. Deletions cut 6 bases from V and 4 bases from J, with 17 bases between.

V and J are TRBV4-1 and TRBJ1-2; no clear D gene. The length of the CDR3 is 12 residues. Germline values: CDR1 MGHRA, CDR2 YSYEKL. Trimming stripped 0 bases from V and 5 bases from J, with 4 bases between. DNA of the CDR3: TGCGCCAGCAGCCAAGATTCTTATGGCTACACCTTC. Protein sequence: CASSQDSYGYTF.

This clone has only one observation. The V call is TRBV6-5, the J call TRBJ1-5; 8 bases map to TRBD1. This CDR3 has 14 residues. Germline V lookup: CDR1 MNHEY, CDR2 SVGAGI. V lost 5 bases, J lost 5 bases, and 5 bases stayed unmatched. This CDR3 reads CASSQGAGYQPQHF. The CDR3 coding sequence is TGTGCCAGCAGTCAGGGGGCCGGGTATCAGCCCCAGCATTTT.

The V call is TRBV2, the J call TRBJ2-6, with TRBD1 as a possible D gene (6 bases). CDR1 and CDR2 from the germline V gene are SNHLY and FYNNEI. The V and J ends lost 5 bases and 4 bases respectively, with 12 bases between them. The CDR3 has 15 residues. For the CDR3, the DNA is TGTGCCAGCAGTAAACAGGGCGTGGGGGCCAACGTCCTGACTTTC. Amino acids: CASSKQGVGANVLTF.

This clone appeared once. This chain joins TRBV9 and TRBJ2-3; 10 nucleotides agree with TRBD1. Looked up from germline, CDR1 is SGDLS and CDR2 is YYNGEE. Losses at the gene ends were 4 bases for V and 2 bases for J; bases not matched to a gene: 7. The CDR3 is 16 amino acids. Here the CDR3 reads CASSLRTGGLTDTQYF. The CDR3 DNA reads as TGTGCCAGCAGCCTACGGACAGGGGGGCTCACAGATACGCAGTATTTT.